This TCR beta chain came from a study of shared clonotypes between healthy human individuals. The study's findings and limits: It was expected that sequencing depth would affect clonotype sharing among donors.

Note on this clone: What it binds is unknown.

The CDR3 loop spans 14 amino acids. Trimming removed 0 bases at V and 5 bases at J, with 11 bases between. CDR1 is WSHSY, CDR2 SAAADI, per germline. Libraries were prepared by immunoSEQ multiplex PCR; TCRdb keeps only in-frame clonotypes and omits some of them. The table lists just over 2,000,000 clones, 85% to 95% of them singletons. The sequencing sample was made of naive CD4+ T cells sorted from blood. Subset indicated: CD45RA+ positively selected. The chain couples TRBV10-2 to TRBJ2-7; weak D call: TRBD2 (6 bases). The source is a man aged 18 to 29 in good health. The CDR3 coding sequence is TGCGCCAGCAGTGAGTCTGGAGGGAGAAACGAGCAGTACTTC. Protein sequence: CASSESGGRNEQYF.